The text below deals with one T cell receptor (beta chain). These data are taken from a study of control samples from healthy donors and cancer patients. TCRdb's table, derived via immunoSEQ multiplex PCR, lists solely in-frame clones and lacks some. Of roughly 150,000 clones listed, about nine tenths are singletons. Per the germline V gene, CDR1 is SGHTA and CDR2 is FQGTGA. Trimming took 3 bases from V and 6 from J, leaving 8 bases between them. The CDR3 extends over 13 amino acids. This receptor was identified in a man aged 30-40 years in good health. The specimen sequenced was blood. The chain carries TRBV7-3 and TRBJ2-2; no firm D call. The CDR3 bases are TGTGCCAGCAGCTTTATACATCCCGGGGAGCTGTTTTTT. This gives the protein CASSFIHPGELFF.